This T cell receptor (beta chain) was sequenced for a study of beta chain features in type 1 diabetes. In the study overall: Healthy donors and patients showed comparable age, gender and cell yields. All of the samples together had more than 95 million sorted cells examined.

CDR3 length equals 13 residues. Germline CDR1 reads SNHLY; CDR2 reads FYNNEI. V shed 6 bases and J shed 5 bases, with 10 bases lying between them. Whole-study results and caveats: The study found moderately but significantly shorter TCRB CDR3s in all four CD4+ subsets of Type 1 diabetes patients. Naive, central memory and Treg TCRB repertoires appeared more alike in patients than in healthy donors.

This clone has a handful of counts. As yet, its antigen is unknown. Central memory, naive, regulatory and stem cell-like memory CD4+ cells were sorted by CD45RO/CCR7/CD25/CD127/CD95/CD27. As every portion of the isolated RNA was reverse transcribed, the sequencing read expressed TCRB transcripts. Sequencing was performed with immunoSEQ multiplex PCR; in TCRdb, only in-frame clones are kept and a portion is missing. This table has some 120,000 clones, about 18% appearing once. This receptor was taken from a man aged 18 to 35 with type 1 diabetes. This chain joins TRBV2 and TRBJ2-2; D is ambiguous. Material: central memory CD4+ T cells from blood. The CDR3 is CASSIMGTGELFF. As DNA, the CDR3 is TGTGCCAGCAGCATCATGGGTACCGGGGAGCTGTTTTTT.